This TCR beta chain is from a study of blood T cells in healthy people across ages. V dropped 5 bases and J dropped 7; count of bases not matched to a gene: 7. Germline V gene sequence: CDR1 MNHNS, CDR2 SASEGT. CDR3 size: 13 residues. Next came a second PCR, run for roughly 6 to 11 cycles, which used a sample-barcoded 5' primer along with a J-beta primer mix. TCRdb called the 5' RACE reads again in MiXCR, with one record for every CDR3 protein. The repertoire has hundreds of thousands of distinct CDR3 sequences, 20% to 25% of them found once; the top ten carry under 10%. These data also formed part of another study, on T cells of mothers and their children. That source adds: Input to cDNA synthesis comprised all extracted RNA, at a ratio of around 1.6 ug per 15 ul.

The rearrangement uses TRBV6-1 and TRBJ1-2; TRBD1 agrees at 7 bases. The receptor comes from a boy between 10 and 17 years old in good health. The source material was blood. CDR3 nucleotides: TGTGCCAGCAGTCACAGGGGTACGGTTGGCTACACCTTC. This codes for CASSHRGTVGYTF.